The entry below gives a single TCR beta chain sequence along with its context. The data are from a study of blood T cell repertoires in COVID-19. Study at large: Specimens from acute and convalescent COVID-19 originated in the United States, Italy and Spain. PBMCs, B-cell-depleted T cells, or T cells were the source of the cDNA or gDNA that made up the material.

Under the authors' procedure: Amplifying reference gene primers gave estimates of nucleated cell counts. Here immunoSEQ multiplex PCR was the method, and the copy in TCRdb shows in-frame clones only, minus some. The V and J calls and clone size come from that table; D and trimming were worked out from the DNA. Of around 180,000 clones detected, approximately 86% appear once; the ten largest clones hold under 7.5%. Germline V gene sequence: CDR1 LNHNV, CDR2 YYDKDF (reference sequence). The CDR3 spans 16 residues. Trimming took 0 bases from V and 4 from J, leaving 10 bases between them. Seattle cases were enrolled at active infection and followed longitudinally.

This receptor was identified in a man of 80 years or more with COVID-19, enrolled during active disease. The sequencing sample was made of peripheral blood. This chain joins TRBV15 and TRBJ1-6, with D hard to call. The CDR3 spells CATSRDRELYNSPLHF. For the CDR3, the DNA is TGTGCCACCAGCAGAGATCGAGAGTTATATAATTCACCCCTCCACTTT.